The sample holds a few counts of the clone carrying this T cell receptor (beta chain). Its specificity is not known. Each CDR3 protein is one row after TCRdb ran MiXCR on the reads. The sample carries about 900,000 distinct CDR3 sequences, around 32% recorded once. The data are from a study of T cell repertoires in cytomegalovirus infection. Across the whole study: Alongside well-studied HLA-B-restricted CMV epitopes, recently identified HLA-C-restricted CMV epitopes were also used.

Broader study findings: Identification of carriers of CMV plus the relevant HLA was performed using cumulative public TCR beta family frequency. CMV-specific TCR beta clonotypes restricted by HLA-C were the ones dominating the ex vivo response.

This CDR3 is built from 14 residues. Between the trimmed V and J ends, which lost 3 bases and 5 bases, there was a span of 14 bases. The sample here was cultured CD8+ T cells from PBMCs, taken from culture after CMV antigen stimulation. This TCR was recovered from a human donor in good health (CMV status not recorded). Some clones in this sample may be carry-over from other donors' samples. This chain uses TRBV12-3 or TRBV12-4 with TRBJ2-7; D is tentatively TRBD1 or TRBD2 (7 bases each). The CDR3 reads CASSLTGSGDEQYF. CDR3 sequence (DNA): TGTGCCAGCAGTTTGACAGGGAGCGGGGACGAGCAGTACTTC.